This T cell receptor (beta chain) emerged from a study of T cell clones after liver transplantation. Study-level background: Third-party-reactive TCRbeta sequences from pre-transplant mixed lymphocyte reactions served as antigen-independent comparators.

This clone occurred a few times. The antigen remains unidentified. Study-wide findings and caveats: A significant post-transplant drop in circulating graft-donor-reactive CD4 TCRbeta sequences occurred in most of the 8 subjects.

The protocol was immunoSEQ multiplex PCR, while the TCRdb copy is restricted to in-frame clones and leaves out a portion. Of 95,000 to 110,000 clones detected, 80% to 85% appear once; the ten largest clones hold around 0.94%. The CDR3 contains 10 residues. Germline-derived CDR1 and CDR2 are WSHSY and SAAADI. V was trimmed by 8 bases and J by 1 base, leaving 2 bases between them. This sequence originates from a human donor who received a liver transplant. The material was CD4+ T cells from blood, obtained before liver transplant. The rearrangement uses TRBV10-2 and TRBJ2-5; no clear D. CDR3 protein: CASGQETQYF. The CDR3, as DNA: TGCGCCAGCGGCCAAGAGACCCAGTACTTC.